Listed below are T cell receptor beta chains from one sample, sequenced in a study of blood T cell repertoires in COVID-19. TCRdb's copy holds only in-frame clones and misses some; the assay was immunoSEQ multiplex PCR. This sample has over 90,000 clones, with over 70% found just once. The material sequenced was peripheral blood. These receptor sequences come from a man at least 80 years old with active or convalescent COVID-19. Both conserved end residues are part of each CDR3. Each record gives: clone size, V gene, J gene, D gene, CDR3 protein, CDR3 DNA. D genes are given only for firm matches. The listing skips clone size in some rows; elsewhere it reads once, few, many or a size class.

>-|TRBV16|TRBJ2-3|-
CASSRATGSHTDTQYF
TGTGCCAGCAGCCGGGCTACCGGTTCACACACAGATACGCAGTATTTT
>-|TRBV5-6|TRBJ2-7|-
CASSLYVRYYEQYF
TGTGCCAGCAGCTTGTACGTCAGGTACTACGAGCAGTACTTC
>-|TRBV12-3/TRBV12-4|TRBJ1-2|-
CASSLEGFGYTF
TGTGCCAGCAGCCTCGAGGGTTTTGGCTACACCTTC
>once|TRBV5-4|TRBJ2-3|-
CASSSTGWDTQYF
TGTGCCAGCAGCTCAACGGGGTGGGATACGCAGTATTTT
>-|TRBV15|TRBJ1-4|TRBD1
CATSRTGSEKLFF
TGTGCCACCAGCAGGACAGGGAGTGAAAAACTGTTTTTT
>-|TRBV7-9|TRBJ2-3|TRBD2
CASSPLGGGTDTQYF
TGTGCCAGCAGCCCCTTGGGAGGGGGCACAGATACGCAGTATTTT
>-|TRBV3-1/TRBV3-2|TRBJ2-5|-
CASSRTWGGEETQYF
TGTGCCAGCAGCCGTACATGGGGGGGCGAGGAGACCCAGTACTTC
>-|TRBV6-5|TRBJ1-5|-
CASGLLGAYSNQPQHF
TGTGCCAGCGGTTTATTGGGGGCTTATAGCAATCAGCCCCAGCATTTT
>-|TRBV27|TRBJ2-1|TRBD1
CASSRDRGYNEQFF
TGTGCCAGCTCCCGGGACAGGGGGTACAATGAGCAGTTCTTC
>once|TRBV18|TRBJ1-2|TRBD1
CASSPAQGAPYGYTF
TGTGCCAGCTCACCGGCCCAGGGGGCTCCTTATGGCTACACCTTC
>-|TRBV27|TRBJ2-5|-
CASRIPGGTQYF
TGTGCCAGCAGAATCCCCGGGGGGACCCAGTACTTC
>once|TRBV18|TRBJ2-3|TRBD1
CASSGTGQGNTDTQYF
TGTGCCAGCTCAGGGACAGGACAGGGGAACACAGATACGCAGTATTTT
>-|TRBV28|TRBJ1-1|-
CASSSHGGRDTEAFF
TGTGCCAGCAGTTCCCACGGGGGAAGGGACACTGAAGCTTTCTTT
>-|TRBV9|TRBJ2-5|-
CASSVGILAQGTQYF
TGTGCCAGCAGCGTAGGGATCCTAGCGCAAGGGACCCAGTACTTC
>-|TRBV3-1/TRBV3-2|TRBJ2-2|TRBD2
CASSRLAGASGTGELFF
TGTGCCAGCAGTCGACTAGCGGGGGCCTCCGGCACCGGGGAGCTGTTTTTT
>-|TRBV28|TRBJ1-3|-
CASGPRAASGNTIYF
TGTGCCAGCGGCCCGAGGGCCGCTTCTGGAAACACCATATATTTT
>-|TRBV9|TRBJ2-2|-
CASSVGSTDTGELFF
TGTGCCAGCAGCGTAGGAAGCACGGACACCGGGGAGCTGTTTTTT
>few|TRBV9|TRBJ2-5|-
CASSVVGGAKETQYF
TGTGCCAGCAGCGTAGTTGGGGGGGCCAAAGAGACCCAGTACTTC
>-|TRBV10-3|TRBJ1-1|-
CAISAPPGNTEAFF
TGTGCCATCAGTGCCCCCCCCGGGAACACTGAAGCTTTCTTT
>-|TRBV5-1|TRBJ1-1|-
CASNRLDLNTEAFF
TGCGCCAGCAACAGATTGGACTTAAACACTGAAGCTTTCTTT
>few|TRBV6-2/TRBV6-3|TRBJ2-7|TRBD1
CASSYPSTGGNSYEQYF
TGTGCCAGCAGTTACCCATCAACAGGGGGGAACTCCTACGAGCAGTACTTC
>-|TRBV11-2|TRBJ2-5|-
CASSSQGLLQETQYF
TGTGCCAGCAGCTCCCAGGGACTCCTTCAAGAGACCCAGTACTTC
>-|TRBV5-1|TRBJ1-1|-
CASSLYPVPDTEAFF
TGCGCCAGCAGCTTGTACCCCGTACCGGACACTGAAGCTTTCTTT
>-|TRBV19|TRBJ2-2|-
CASELAAGELFF
TGTGCCAGTGAACTAGCTGCCGGGGAGCTGTTTTTT
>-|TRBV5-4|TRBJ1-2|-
CASSSANRRSGYGYTF
TGTGCCAGCAGCTCCGCAAATCGACGGAGCGGGTATGGCTACACCTTC
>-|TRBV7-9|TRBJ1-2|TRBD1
CASSPSTGGSNYGYTF
TGTGCCAGCAGCCCATCGACAGGGGGTAGTAACTATGGCTACACCTTC
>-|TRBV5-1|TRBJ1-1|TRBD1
CASSLGSRGLGAFF
TGCGCCAGCAGCTTGGGAAGCAGGGGGCTAGGAGCTTTCTTT
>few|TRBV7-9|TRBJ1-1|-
CASSRDRTLGAFF
TGTGCCAGCAGCCGCGACAGGACCTTGGGAGCTTTCTTT
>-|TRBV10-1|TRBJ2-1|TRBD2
CASSASGGLGNEQFF
TGCGCCAGCAGTGCAAGTGGGGGACTAGGGAATGAGCAGTTCTTC
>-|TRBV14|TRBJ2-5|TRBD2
CASSQTSGHERGQYF
TGTGCCAGCAGCCAGACTAGCGGCCATGAGCGTGGCCAGTACTTC
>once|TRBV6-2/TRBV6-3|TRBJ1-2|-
CASSYLLTLAYF
TGTGCCAGCAGTTACCTGTTGACATTGGCCTACTTC
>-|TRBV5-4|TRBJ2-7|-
CASSSRGSGGRISYEQYF
TGTGCCAGCAGCTCTCGAGGGTCGGGGGGCCGGATCTCCTACGAGCAGTACTTC
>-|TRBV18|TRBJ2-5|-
CASSPANQETQYF
TGTGCCAGCTCACCGGCCAACCAAGAGACCCAGTACTTC
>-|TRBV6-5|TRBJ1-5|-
CANSREGNQPQHF
TGTGCCAACTCAAGGGAGGGCAATCAGCCCCAGCATTTT
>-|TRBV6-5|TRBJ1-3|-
CASSYSQQAGNTIYF
TGTGCCAGCAGTTACTCGCAACAGGCGGGAAACACCATATATTTT
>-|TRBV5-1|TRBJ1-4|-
CASSFSREEKLFF
TGCGCCAGCAGCTTTTCGCGGGAAGAAAAACTGTTTTTT
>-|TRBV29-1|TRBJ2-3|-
CSVRSGGTDTQYF
TGCAGCGTTCGCTCGGGGGGCACAGATACGCAGTATTTT
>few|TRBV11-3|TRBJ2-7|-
CASSLIREQYF
TGTGCCAGCAGCCTAATACGAGAGCAGTACTTC
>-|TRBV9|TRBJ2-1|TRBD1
CASSVQGASYNEQFF
TGTGCCAGCAGCGTACAGGGGGCCTCCTACAATGAGCAGTTCTTC
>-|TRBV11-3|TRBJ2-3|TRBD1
CASSRGQMATDTQYF
TGTGCCAGCAGCCGGGGACAGATGGCCACAGATACGCAGTATTTT